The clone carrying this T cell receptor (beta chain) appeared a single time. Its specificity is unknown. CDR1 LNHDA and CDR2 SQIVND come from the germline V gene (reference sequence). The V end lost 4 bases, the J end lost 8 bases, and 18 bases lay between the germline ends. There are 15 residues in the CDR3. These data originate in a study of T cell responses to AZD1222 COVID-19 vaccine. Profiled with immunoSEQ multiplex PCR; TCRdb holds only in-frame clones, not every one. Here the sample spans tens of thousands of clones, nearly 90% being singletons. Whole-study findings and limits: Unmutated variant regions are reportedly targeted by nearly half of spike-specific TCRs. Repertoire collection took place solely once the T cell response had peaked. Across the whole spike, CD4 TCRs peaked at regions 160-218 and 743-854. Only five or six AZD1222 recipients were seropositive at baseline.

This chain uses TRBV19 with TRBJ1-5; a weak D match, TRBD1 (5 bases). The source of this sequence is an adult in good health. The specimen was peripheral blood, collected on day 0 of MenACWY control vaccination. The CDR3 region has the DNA TGTGCCAGTAGTAAATCAGGGCAGGGAAAAAAGCCCCAGCATTTT. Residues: CASSKSGQGKKPQHF.